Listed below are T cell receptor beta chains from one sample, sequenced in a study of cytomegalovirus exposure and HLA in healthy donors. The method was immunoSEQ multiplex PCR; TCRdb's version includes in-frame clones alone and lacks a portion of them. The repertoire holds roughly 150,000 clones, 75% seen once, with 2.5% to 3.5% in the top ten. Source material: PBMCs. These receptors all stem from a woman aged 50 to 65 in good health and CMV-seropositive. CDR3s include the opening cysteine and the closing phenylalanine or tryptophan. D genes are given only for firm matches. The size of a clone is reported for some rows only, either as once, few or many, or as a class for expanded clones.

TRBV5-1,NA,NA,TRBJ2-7,TGCGCCAGCAGCCGGGAGGGGGCGAGCTCCTACGAGCAGTACTTC,CASSREGASSYEQYF
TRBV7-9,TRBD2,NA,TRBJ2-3,TGTGCCAGCATTGTAGCGGGGGGGCCAGATACGCAGTATTTT,CASIVAGGPDTQYF
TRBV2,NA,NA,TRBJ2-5,TGTGCCAGCAGTGCACAGGGATTTCAAGAGACCCAGTACTTC,CASSAQGFQETQYF
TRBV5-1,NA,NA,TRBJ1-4,TGCGCCAGCAGCAAGAGGGCCATTACCACAACTAATGAAAAACTGTTTTTT,CASSKRAITTTNEKLFF
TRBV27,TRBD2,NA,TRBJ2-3,TGTGCCAGCAGCCCAAAGCCACCGGGACTAAGCACAGATACGCAGTATTTT,CASSPKPPGLSTDTQYF
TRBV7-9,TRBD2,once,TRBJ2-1,TGTGCCAGCAGCACAACTAGCGGGGGTTACAATGAGCAGTTCTTC,CASSTTSGGYNEQFF
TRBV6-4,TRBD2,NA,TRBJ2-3,TGTGCCAGCAGTGAAACTAGCGGGGATGGCACAGATACGCAGTATTTT,CASSETSGDGTDTQYF
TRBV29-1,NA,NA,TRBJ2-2,TGCAGCGTGAGCGGACAGACGAACACCGGGGAGCTGTTTTTT,CSVSGQTNTGELFF
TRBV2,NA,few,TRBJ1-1,TGTGCCAGCAGTGAGGCGGGCGGCACTGAAGCTTTCTTT,CASSEAGGTEAFF
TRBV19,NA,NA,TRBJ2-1,TGTGCCAGTAGCGGTACCAATAACAATGAGCAGTTCTTC,CASSGTNNNEQFF
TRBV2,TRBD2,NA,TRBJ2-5,TGTGCCAGCAGTGGGGTAGCGGGGCAAGAGACCCAGTACTTC,CASSGVAGQETQYF
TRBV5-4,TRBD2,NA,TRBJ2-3,TGTGCCAGCAGCTTAGCGGGAAGCACAGATACGCAGTATTTT,CASSLAGSTDTQYF
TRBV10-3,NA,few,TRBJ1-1,TGTGCCATCAGTGGGCAGGGGATTAACACTGAAGCTTTCTTT,CAISGQGINTEAFF
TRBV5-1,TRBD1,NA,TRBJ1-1,TGCGCCAGCAGCCCTCAAGGACAGGGGAACACTGAAGCTTTCTTT,CASSPQGQGNTEAFF
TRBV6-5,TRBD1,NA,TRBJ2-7,TGTGCCAGCAGTTGGGACAGATCAGTCTACGAGCAGTACTTC,CASSWDRSVYEQYF
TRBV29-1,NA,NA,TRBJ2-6,TGCAGCGTTGTGAGGGTTTATGGGGCCAACGTCCTGACTTTC,CSVVRVYGANVLTF
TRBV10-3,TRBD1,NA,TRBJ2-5,TGTGCCATCAGTGAGGGACAGGGGATCCAAGAGACCCAGTACTTC,CAISEGQGIQETQYF
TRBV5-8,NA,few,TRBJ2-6,TGTGCCAGCAGTTACAGGGTTTCCCGCTCTGGGGCCAACGTCCTGACTTTC,CASSYRVSRSGANVLTF